The 18 T cell receptor beta chains reported below all come from one sample, sequenced in a study of T-cell reconstitution after alpha-beta-depleted transplantation in children (dated by TCRdb to between 2015 and 2016). Library creation used PCR. The sequencing machine was an Illumina HiSeq 2500. TCR library preparation used molecular barcoding, with unique molecular identifiers applied to normalize quantification of the TCRbeta repertoire. In-frame beta chains were kept once TCRdb had trimmed the public reads at Q25 with fastp and called clones with MiXCR. Each CDR3 protein appears once, grouped with its most common genes and DNA. For this sample the table gives some 500,000 distinct CDR3 sequences, of which approximately 29% were detected only once. The ten most abundant clones make up 2% to 2.5% of the sample. The sequencing here drew on PBMCs from the stem cell graft donor, taken from the stem cell graft. The receptor set was obtained from a human donor who donated a stem cell graft to a child with aplastic anemia.

The chain recombines TRBV28 with TRBJ2-1, with D possibly TRBD2 on 6 matching bases. Germline CDR1 reads MDHEN; CDR2 reads SYDVKM. CDR3 length equals 14 residues. V lost 3 bases, J lost 4 bases, and 10 bases lay in between. CDR3 bases: TGTGCCAGCAGTTTCGGTGGGACTTACAATGAGCAGTTCTTC. Its translation is CASSFGGTYNEQFF.

This clonotype was counted at least ten times. V is TRBV20-1 and J is TRBJ2-1, with 9 positions matching TRBD1. Per germline, CDR1 DFQATT and CDR2 SNEGSKA (reference sequence). Trimming at V came to 5 bases and at J to 5 bases, leaving 7 bases not matched to a gene. The CDR3 is 14 residues long. CDR3 DNA sequence: TGCAGTGCTCCTCCCGGGACAGGGAACAATGAGCAGTTCTTC. It encodes CSAPPGTGNNEQFF.

The table lists this clonotype with a few counts. The chain uses TRBV4-2 and TRBJ1-5; maybe TRBD1 (5 bases). The V end lost 0 bases, the J end lost 4 bases, and 10 bases lay between the germline ends. Germline V gene data show CDR1 as LGHNA and CDR2 as YNFKEQ. The CDR3 contains 15 residues. The CDR3 region has the DNA TGTGCCAGCAGCCAAGATGGGACCAAAAATCAGCCCCAGCATTTT. Amino acid sequence: CASSQDGTKNQPQHF.

This clonotype was counted a few times. This chain joins TRBV20-1 and TRBJ2-2; D assignment may be TRBD1 or TRBD2 (5 bases each). The CDR3 is 16 amino acids. V lost 0 bases and J 7 bases, leaving 18 bases between the germline ends. The germline V gene has CDR1 DFQATT and CDR2 SNEGSKA (reference sequence). In DNA, the CDR3 is TGCAGTGCTAGAGATCCTCATAGAGGGCAGGGCGGGGAGCTGTTTTTT. Translation gives CSARDPHRGQGGELFF.

The genes are TRBV28 and TRBJ2-7; D tentatively reads TRBD1 or TRBD2 (5 bases each). The V end lost 5 bases, the J end lost 4 bases, and 12 bases lay between the germline ends. CDR1 is MDHEN, CDR2 SYDVKM, per germline. The CDR3 totals 13 residues. CDR3 sequence: CASSAGTPYEQYV. The CDR3 DNA sequence: TGTGCCAGCAGTGCAGGGACCCCGTACGAGCAGTACGTC.

This clonotype was found a few times. The chain is built from TRBV12-3 or TRBV12-4 and TRBJ2-3; D gene unclear. The CDR3 loop spans 17 amino acids. The V end lost 6 bases, the J end lost 1 base, and 20 bases lay between the germline ends. CDR3 coding DNA: TGTGCCAGCAGCCGTGACGCTCTTGCCGCCGGCACAGATACGCAGTATTTT. Its translation: CASSRDALAAGTDTQYF.

The sample holds a few counts of this clonotype. CDR3 residues: CASRPTGSSTDTQYF. The CDR3 DNA reads TGTGCCAGCAGGCCTACAGGGTCGAGCACAGATACGCAGTATTTT. This chain uses TRBV12-3 or TRBV12-4 with TRBJ2-3; perhaps TRBD1 as D (6 bases). Trimming removed 6 bases at V and 0 bases at J, with 13 bases between. This CDR3 contains 15 residues.

This clonotype was counted between two and nine times. The chain combines TRBV4-2 with TRBJ2-1; D is unclear. V was trimmed by 0 bases and J by 8 bases, leaving 11 bases between them. Germline CDR1 and CDR2: LGHNA and YNFKEQ. The CDR3 is 14 residues long. CDR3 bases: TGTGCCAGCAGCCAAGACGGGCCCAGTTATGAGCAGTTCTTC. Translating it yields CASSQDGPSYEQFF.

V and J are TRBV28 and TRBJ1-2; D unresolved. The germline gives CDR1 MDHEN, CDR2 SYDVKM. The CDR3 is 13 residues long. Trimming pared 3 bases from V and 6 bases from J, leaving 11 bases between. The CDR3 bases are TGTGCCAGCAGTTTCGGGAGGGCGGATGGCTACACCTTC. This encodes CASSFGRADGYTF.

The rearrangement joins TRBV7-9 to TRBJ1-6; D is perhaps TRBD1 (5 bases). Trimming shortened V by 5 bases and J by 10 bases, and 18 bases separated the two germline ends. The germline V gene encodes CDR1 SEHNR and CDR2 FQNEAQ (reference sequence). This CDR3 has 15 residues. CDR3 in amino acids: CASSPFPGEGSPLHF. Written as DNA, the CDR3 is TGTGCCAGCAGCCCCTTTCCCGGGGAGGGGTCACCCCTCCACTTT.

This clonotype was seen a few times. The chain couples TRBV20-1 to TRBJ2-1; TRBD2 aligns across 7 bases. Germline V CDR1 and CDR2: DFQATT, SNEGSKA (reference sequence). This CDR3 comprises 14 residues. The junction had 6 bases not matched to a gene; V was cut back by 7 bases and J by 0 bases. CDR3 region: CSEGRGSSYNEQFF. The CDR3 nucleotides are TGCAGTGAGGGTCGCGGGAGCTCCTACAATGAGCAGTTCTTC.

This clonotype showed up just a few times. The genes are TRBV6-2 or TRBV6-3 and TRBJ2-1; D possibly corresponds to TRBD2 (6 bases). Germline V lookup: CDR1 MNHEY, CDR2 SVGEGT. CDR3 length equals 16 residues. V lost 5 bases and J 4 bases, leaving 18 bases between the germline ends. CDR3 region: CASSGLQAGQYNEQFF. The CDR3 DNA sequence: TGTGCCAGCAGTGGGCTCCAAGCGGGTCAATACAATGAGCAGTTCTTC.

This clonotype was picked up a small number of times. The V gene is TRBV4-3, the J gene TRBJ2-5, with D tentatively TRBD1 (5 bases). This CDR3 is built from 17 residues. V was trimmed by 3 bases and J by 5 bases, leaving 22 bases between them. Germline V gene lookup returns CDR1 LGHNA and CDR2 YSLEER. DNA of the CDR3: TGCGCCAGCAGCCAGGGCAGACAGTCGGTGGCCGGCGAGACCCAGTACTTC. Translated, it gives CASSQGRQSVAGETQYF.

The gene calls are TRBV4-3 and TRBJ2-1, with 8 bases fitting TRBD2. This CDR3 is built from 18 residues. Per germline, CDR1 LGHNA and CDR2 YSLEER. V was pared by 1 base and J by 9 bases, with 17 bases of the junction left unmatched. Here the CDR3 DNA reads TGCGCCAGCAGCCAAGTTACTAGCGGAAAGAAGGGTAATTGTGAGCAGTTCTTC. Residues: CASSQVTSGKKGNCEQFF.

The chain links TRBV5-4 to TRBJ2-7; the match to TRBD2 covers 9 bases. V gave up 4 bases and J gave up 6 bases; unmatched junction bases: 5. The CDR3 contains 13 residues. Per germline, CDR1 SGHNT and CDR2 YYREEE (reference sequence). CDR3 in DNA: TGTGCCAGCAGCCCGGGGACTAGCAGCGAGCAGTACGTC. This gives the protein CASSPGTSSEQYV.

This clonotype showed up just once. V usage is TRBV5-1 and J usage is TRBJ2-6, with 7 bases fitting TRBD2. The CDR3 length is 19 residues. Germline CDR1 reads SGHRS; CDR2 reads YFSETQ. V trimming: 5 bases; J trimming: 0 bases; junction bases outside the gene matches: 14. This CDR3 reads CASSPKAGTTRSGANVLTF. CDR3 DNA sequence: TGCGCCAGCAGTCCGAAAGCCGGGACTACCCGCTCTGGGGCCAACGTCCTGACTTTC.

Many counts were recorded for this clonotype. The V gene is TRBV7-9, the J gene TRBJ1-1, with a weak D call TRBD1 (5 bases). The CDR3 sequence is 13 residues long. Trimming took 7 bases from V and 1 from J, leaving 10 bases between them. The V gene's germline CDR1 is SEHNR and CDR2 FQNEAQ (reference sequence). CDR3 region: CASIRTGNTEAFF. The CDR3 bases are TGTGCCAGCATCAGAACAGGGAACACTGAAGCTTTCTTT.

The V gene is TRBV25-1, the J gene TRBJ1-2; a weak D match, TRBD1 (6 bases). CDR1 and CDR2 (germline): MGHDK, SYGVNS. V was clipped by 1 base and J by 0 bases, with 9 bases between them. CDR3 length: 15 amino acids. The CDR3 nucleotides read TGTGCCAGCAGTGAATCGGGGGGCCCTAACTATGGCTACACCTTC. Translation: CASSESGGPNYGYTF.